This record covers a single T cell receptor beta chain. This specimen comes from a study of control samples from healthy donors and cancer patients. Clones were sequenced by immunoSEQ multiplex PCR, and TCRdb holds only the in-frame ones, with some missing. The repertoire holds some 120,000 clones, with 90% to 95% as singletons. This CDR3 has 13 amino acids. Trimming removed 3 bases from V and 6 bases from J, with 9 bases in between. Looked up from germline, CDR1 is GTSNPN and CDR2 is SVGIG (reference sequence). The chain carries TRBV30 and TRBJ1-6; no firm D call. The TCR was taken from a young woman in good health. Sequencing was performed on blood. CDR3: CAWRQGFNSPLHF. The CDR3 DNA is TGTGCCTGGAGGCAAGGGTTTAATTCACCCCTCCACTTT.